A selection of T cell receptor beta chains follows, all from one sample in a study of blood T cell repertoires in COVID-19. Clones were sequenced by immunoSEQ multiplex PCR, and TCRdb holds only the in-frame ones, with some missing. The data contain 200,000 to 300,000 clones, roughly four fifths of them singletons. The material sequenced was peripheral blood. Every receptor here comes from a woman in her seventies with acute or convalescent COVID-19. The CDR3 runs from the conserved cysteine through the conserved F or W. D genes are given only for firm matches. Clone size is stated in some rows and not others, as once, few, many or a class when expanded.

d_gene,v_gene,abundance,j_gene,CDR3nt,CDR3aa
-,TRBV4-3,-,TRBJ2-7,TGCGCCAGCAGCCAAGATCTAGGAGGTGGGGAGCAGTACTTC,CASSQDLGGGEQYF
-,TRBV10-1,many,TRBJ1-1,TGCGCCAGCAGTGCGACACAGGGAGACACTGAAGCTTTCTTT,CASSATQGDTEAFF
TRBD1,TRBV4-3,few,TRBJ1-5,TGCGCCAGCAGCCAAGATTGGGGACAGGGTAATCAGCCCCAGCATTTT,CASSQDWGQGNQPQHF
-,TRBV24-1,-,TRBJ2-2,TGTGCCACCAGTGAACAGGCCAGACCGAACACCGGGGAGCTGTTTTTT,CATSEQARPNTGELFF
-,TRBV12-3/TRBV12-4,-,TRBJ1-4,TGTGCCAGCGGCGAGACAGAAAGGTTGTTTTTT,CASGETERLFF
TRBD1,TRBV19,-,TRBJ1-5,TGTGCCAGTCTACAGGGGGCGGCTAATAGCAATCAGCCCCAGCATTTT,CASLQGAANSNQPQHF
-,TRBV7-6,once,TRBJ2-7,TGTGCCAGCAGCTTGAGGTACCGGTCCTACGAGCAGTACTTC,CASSLRYRSYEQYF
-,TRBV28,-,TRBJ1-3,TGTGCCAGCAGTACAGCCTTCTCTGGAAACACCATATATTTT,CASSTAFSGNTIYF
-,TRBV9,-,TRBJ2-1,TGTGCCAGCAGCGTAGAGTCAGGGACCTACAATGAGCAGTTCTTC,CASSVESGTYNEQFF
TRBD2,TRBV19,-,TRBJ2-3,TGTGCCAGTAGTCTAGCGGGGGAAGGGGATACGCAGTATTTT,CASSLAGEGDTQYF
-,TRBV3-1/TRBV3-2,-,TRBJ2-1,TGTGCCAGCAGCCGACAGCGAGGACCTTTTAATGAGCAGTTCTTC,CASSRQRGPFNEQFF
-,TRBV7-6,-,TRBJ1-2,TGTGCCAGCAGCCCCACCCACAGGGATGGCTACACCTTC,CASSPTHRDGYTF
-,TRBV29-1,few,TRBJ1-2,TGCAGCGTGAACGGGGGAACCTATGGCTACACCTTC,CSVNGGTYGYTF
TRBD1,TRBV18,-,TRBJ1-2,TGTGCCAGCTCATTACCGGGACAGGAGAACTATGGCTACACCTTC,CASSLPGQENYGYTF
-,TRBV2,-,TRBJ1-1,TGTGCCAGCAGACTCCGGGAAAACACTGAAGCTTTCTTT,CASRLRENTEAFF
TRBD1,TRBV6-6,few,TRBJ1-2,TGTGCCAGCAGTCACAGTACAGGGGGCGGCTATGGCTACACCTTC,CASSHSTGGGYGYTF
TRBD1,TRBV2,few,TRBJ2-5,TGTGCCAGCAGTGAGGGACAGGGGTTGGAGACCCAGTACTTC,CASSEGQGLETQYF
TRBD1,TRBV19,-,TRBJ2-5,TGTGCCAGTAGCACGGGACAGCAAGAGACCCAGTACTTC,CASSTGQQETQYF
TRBD2,TRBV19,-,TRBJ2-3,TGTGCCAGTAGTTTTAGGACTAGCGCCCAAACAGATACGCAGTATTTT,CASSFRTSAQTDTQYF
-,TRBV7-9,-,TRBJ1-1,TGTGCCAGCAGACCCGGACATCTGAACACTGAAGCTTTCTTT,CASRPGHLNTEAFF
TRBD1,TRBV27,-,TRBJ1-5,TGTGCCAGCAGTTTCAGCAGGGGGAATCAGCCCCAGCATTTT,CASSFSRGNQPQHF
-,TRBV28,-,TRBJ1-1,TGTGCCAGCAGTTCCGGGATGAACACTGAAGCTTTCTTT,CASSSGMNTEAFF
TRBD1,TRBV5-4,-,TRBJ1-1,TGTGCCAGCAGTTTAGGGGGCCCGAACACTGAAGCTTTCTTT,CASSLGGPNTEAFF
-,TRBV5-1,-,TRBJ1-1,TGCGCCAGCAGCCTCGACATGAACACTGAAGCTTTCTTT,CASSLDMNTEAFF
-,TRBV5-6,-,TRBJ1-2,TGTGCCAGCAGCTCTAGGGGGTCCGGGATCTATGGCTACACCTTC,CASSSRGSGIYGYTF
-,TRBV21-1,-,TRBJ1-5,TGTGCCAGCAGCAAGTTGGCCCAGGGAAAGGACGGCAATCAGCCCCAGCATTTT,CASSKLAQGKDGNQPQHF
-,TRBV12-5,-,TRBJ2-6,TGTGCTAGTGGTTCATCTGGGGCCAACGTCCTGACTTTC,CASGSSGANVLTF
TRBD1,TRBV6-2/TRBV6-3,-,TRBJ1-1,TGTGCCAGCAGTCTAACAGGGGGCCTTAAAGCTTTCTTT,CASSLTGGLKAFF
TRBD2,TRBV6-5,-,TRBJ2-3,TGTGCCAGCAGTCCCGTGCGGGGGTTAGATACGCAGTATTTT,CASSPVRGLDTQYF
TRBD1,TRBV5-1,-,TRBJ1-1,TGCGCCAGCAGCTCCGGGACAGGGGCAATGAACACTGAAGCTTTCTTT,CASSSGTGAMNTEAFF
-,TRBV6-2/TRBV6-3,few,TRBJ1-1,TGTGCCAGCAGTTCCCCGGGATCCGAGGCTTTCTTT,CASSSPGSEAFF
TRBD1,TRBV5-1,-,TRBJ1-2,TGCGCCAGCAGCTTGTTAACGGGACAGAACTATGGCTACACCTTC,CASSLLTGQNYGYTF
-,TRBV12-3/TRBV12-4,-,TRBJ1-2,TGTGCCAGCAGCCAGTCCTATGGCTACACCTTC,CASSQSYGYTF
TRBD1,TRBV15,-,TRBJ2-1,TGTGCCACCAGCGGTCCACAGGGGAGCTCCTACAATGAGCAGTTCTTC,CATSGPQGSSYNEQFF
-,TRBV4-3,-,TRBJ2-6,TGCGCCAGCAGCCAATGGGCAGGGGGGTCTGGGGCCAACGTCCTGACTTTC,CASSQWAGGSGANVLTF
-,TRBV3-1/TRBV3-2,-,TRBJ2-1,TGTGCCAGCAGCCAACGGAGCTCCTACAATGAGCAGTTCTTC,CASSQRSSYNEQFF
-,TRBV5-1,-,TRBJ1-2,TGCGCCAGCAGCCTTGGGAAGGGAGACTATGGCTACACCTTC,CASSLGKGDYGYTF
-,TRBV3-1/TRBV3-2,-,TRBJ1-5,TGTGCCAGCAGCCAAGAGGGCAGGGGAAGCAATCAGCCCCAGCATTTT,CASSQEGRGSNQPQHF
TRBD1,TRBV3-1/TRBV3-2,-,TRBJ1-1,TGTGCCAGCAGCCAATATAGACAGGGGGCGGCGAACACTGAAGCTTTCTTT,CASSQYRQGAANTEAFF
-,TRBV5-1,-,TRBJ1-1,TGCGCCAGCAGCTTGGCCGTGCAGGAGGGTAACACTGAAGCTTTCTTT,CASSLAVQEGNTEAFF
-,TRBV14,-,TRBJ2-7,TGTGCCAGCAGCCAAGTCCCGGGGGTGGGCTACGAGCAGTACTTC,CASSQVPGVGYEQYF
-,TRBV7-8,few,TRBJ1-2,TGTGCCAGCAGCTTATTTACGGGGGGCGGCTATGGCTACACCTTC,CASSLFTGGGYGYTF
TRBD1,TRBV19,-,TRBJ1-5,TGTGCCAGTAGTTATGGGACAGGGCGGGGTCAGCCCCAGCATTTT,CASSYGTGRGQPQHF
-,TRBV3-1/TRBV3-2,-,TRBJ1-1,TGTGCCAGCAGTCCCGCCGGGGGAAAAGCTTTCTTT,CASSPAGGKAFF